This TCR beta chain comes out of a study of blood T cells in healthy people across ages. Turning to this clonotype: Its antigen is currently unknown.

Each sample used at least 6.5 million PBMCs. Each sample yielded at least 5.5 micrograms of PBMC total RNA. Next came a second PCR, run for about 7 to 12 cycles, which used a sample-barcoded 5' primer along with a J-beta primer mix. A tag from a template-switch adaptor with 12 random nucleotides marked each cDNA molecule. TCRdb itself ran the 5' RACE reads through MiXCR, one entry per CDR3 protein. The sample has roughly 860,000 distinct CDR3 sequences; under 80% are singletons. The CDR3 has 15 residues. Germline V gives CDR1 SEHNR, CDR2 FQNEAQ (reference sequence). Notes on the study in general: Diversity estimates drawn from one million T cells were deemed underestimates.

The sequenced sample was blood. This receptor was taken from a man aged 30 to 39 in good health. The genes are TRBV7-9 and TRBJ2-5; 8 bases are shared with TRBD2. The assigned J gene may be wrong: the sequence end matches TRBJ2-1 better. The CDR3 DNA sequence: TGTGCCAGCAGCTTATCACGGGGGGGCCGGGAGACCCAGTTCTTC. Residues: CASSLSRGGRETQFF.